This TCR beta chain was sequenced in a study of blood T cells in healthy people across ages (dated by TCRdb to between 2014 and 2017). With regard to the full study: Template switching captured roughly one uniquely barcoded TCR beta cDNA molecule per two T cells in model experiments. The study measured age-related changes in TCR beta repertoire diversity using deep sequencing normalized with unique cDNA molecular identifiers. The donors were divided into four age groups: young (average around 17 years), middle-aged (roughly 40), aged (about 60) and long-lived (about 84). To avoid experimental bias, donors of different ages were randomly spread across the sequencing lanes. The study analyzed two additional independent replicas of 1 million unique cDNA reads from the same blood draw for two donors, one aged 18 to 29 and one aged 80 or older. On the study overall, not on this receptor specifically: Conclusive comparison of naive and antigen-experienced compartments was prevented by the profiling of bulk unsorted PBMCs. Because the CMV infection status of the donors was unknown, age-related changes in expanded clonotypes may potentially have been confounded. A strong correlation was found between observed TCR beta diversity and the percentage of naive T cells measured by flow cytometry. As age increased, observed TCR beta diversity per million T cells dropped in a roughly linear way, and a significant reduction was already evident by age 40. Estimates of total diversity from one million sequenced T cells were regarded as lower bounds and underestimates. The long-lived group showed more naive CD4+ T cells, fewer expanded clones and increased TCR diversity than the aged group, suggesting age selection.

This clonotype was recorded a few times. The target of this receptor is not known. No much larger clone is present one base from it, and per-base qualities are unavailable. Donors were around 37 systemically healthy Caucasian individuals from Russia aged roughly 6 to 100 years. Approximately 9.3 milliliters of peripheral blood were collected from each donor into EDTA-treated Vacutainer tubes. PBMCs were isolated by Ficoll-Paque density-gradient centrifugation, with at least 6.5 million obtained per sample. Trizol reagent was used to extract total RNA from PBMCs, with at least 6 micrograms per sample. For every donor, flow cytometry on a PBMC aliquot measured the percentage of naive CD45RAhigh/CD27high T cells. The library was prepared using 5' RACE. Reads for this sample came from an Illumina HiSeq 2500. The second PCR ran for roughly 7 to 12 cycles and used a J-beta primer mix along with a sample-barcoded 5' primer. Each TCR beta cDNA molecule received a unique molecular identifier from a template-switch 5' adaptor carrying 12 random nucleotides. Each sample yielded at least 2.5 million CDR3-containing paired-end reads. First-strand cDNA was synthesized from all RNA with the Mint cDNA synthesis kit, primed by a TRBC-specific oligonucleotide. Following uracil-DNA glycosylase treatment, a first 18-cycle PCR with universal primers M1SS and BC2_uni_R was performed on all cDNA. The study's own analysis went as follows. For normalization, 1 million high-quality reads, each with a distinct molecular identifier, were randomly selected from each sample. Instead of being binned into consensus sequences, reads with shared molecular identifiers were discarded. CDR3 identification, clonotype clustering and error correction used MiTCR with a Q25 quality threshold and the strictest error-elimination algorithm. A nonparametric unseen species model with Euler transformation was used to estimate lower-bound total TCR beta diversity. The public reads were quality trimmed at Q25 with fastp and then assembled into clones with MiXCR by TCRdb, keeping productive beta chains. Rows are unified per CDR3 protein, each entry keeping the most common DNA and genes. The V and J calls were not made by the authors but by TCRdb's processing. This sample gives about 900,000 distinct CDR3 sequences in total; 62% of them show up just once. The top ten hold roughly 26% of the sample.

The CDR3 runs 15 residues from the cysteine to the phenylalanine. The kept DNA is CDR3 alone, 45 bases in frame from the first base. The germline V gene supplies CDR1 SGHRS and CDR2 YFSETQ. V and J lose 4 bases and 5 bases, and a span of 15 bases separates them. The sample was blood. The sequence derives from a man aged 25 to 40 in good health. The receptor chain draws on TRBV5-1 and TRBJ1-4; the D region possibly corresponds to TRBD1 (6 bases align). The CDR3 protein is CASSPSGQGNEKLFF. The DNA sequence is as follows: TGCGCCAGCAGCCCGTCGGGGCAGGGGAATGAAAAACTGTTTTTT.